This TCR beta chain was recovered during a study of blood T cell repertoires in COVID-19. Germline V gives CDR1 SGHKS, CDR2 YYEKEE (reference sequence). With 0 bases removed from V and 6 bases from J, the gap between germline ends came to 19 bases. There are 16 residues in the CDR3. This table comes from immunoSEQ multiplex PCR, and its TCRdb copy is limited to in-frame clones, with some not included. In the table there are 200,000 to 300,000 clones, approximately 90% of which are singletons. The sequenced material came from PBMCs or T cells enriched from blood (not recorded which). The chain couples TRBV5-5 to TRBJ2-7; tentative D call: TRBD1 (5 bases). This sequence was found in a woman between 35 and 50 years old with acute COVID-19. CDR3 in amino acids: CASSLGTRMLQAEQYF. CDR3 in DNA: TGTGCCAGCAGCTTGGGGACACGTATGCTTCAGGCCGAGCAGTACTTC.